The 23 T cell receptor beta chains presented below share a single source sample, sequenced in a study of spatial heterogeneity in lung cancer. Findings and caveats of the study: One measure, the expanded intratumoral alpha and beta TCR count, tracked tumor mutation counts.

This sample's time point: sample taken at primary tumor resection. These receptors lack a known antigen. TCRdb itself ran the 5' RACE reads through MiXCR, one entry per CDR3 protein. This table has some 5,100 distinct CDR3 sequences, over 20% appearing once. The material was lung tumor tissue, obtained at surgery. The receptors originated from a male donor with early-stage non-small cell lung cancer.

This chain links TRBV20-1 with TRBJ2-7, with D possibly called TRBD1 or TRBD2 (6 bases each). The CDR3 runs to 12 residues. Trimming removed 2 bases from V and 7 bases from J, with 12 bases in between. Per the germline V gene, CDR1 is DFQATT and CDR2 is SNEGSKA (reference sequence). CDR3 residues: CSARKGGREQYF. The CDR3 nucleotides are TGCAGTGCTAGAAAGGGGGGAAGAGAGCAGTACTTC.

This clonotype was counted many times. This chain joins TRBV12-3 or TRBV12-4 and TRBJ2-5, with D tentatively TRBD1 (6 bases). CDR3 size: 14 residues. The V gene lost 6 bases and the J gene lost 0 bases, with 11 bases spanning the gap. CDR3 amino acids: CASRPDRNQETQYF. The CDR3 DNA is TGTGCCAGCAGACCTGACAGGAACCAAGAGACCCAGTACTTC.

Of note for this clonotype: One end of the junction is discordant with germline, which a read error may explain. This chain joins TRBV7-9 and TRBJ2-6; 11 bases match TRBD2. Germline CDR1 SEHNR, CDR2 FQNEAQ (reference sequence). CDR3 length: 17 amino acids. The CDR3 sequence is CASSLAGGNSGANVLTF. The DNA of the CDR3 is TGTGCCAGCAGCCTAGCGGGAGGCAACTCTGGGGCCAACGTCCTGACTTTC.

This chain links TRBV4-3 with TRBJ2-7; a weak D match, TRBD2 (6 bases). This CDR3 region has 15 residues. V gave up 1 base and J gave up 0 bases, with 10 bases separating them. CDR1 is LGHNA and CDR2 is YSLEER in the germline V gene. CDR3 nucleotide sequence: TGCGCCAGCAGCCAAGTGGCGGACTACTCCTACGAGCAGTACTTC. Its translation: CASSQVADYSYEQYF.

This clonotype came up a few times. The V and J genes are TRBV27 and TRBJ2-5; TRBD2 might be the D (6 bases). CDR1 is MNHEY and CDR2 is SMNVEV in the germline V gene (reference sequence). Trimming shortened V by 4 bases and J by 7 bases, and 13 bases separated the two germline ends. The CDR3 is made up of 13 amino acids. DNA of the CDR3: TGTGCCAGCAGTTCGGGGGAGGTCAGGACCCAGTACTTC. Amino acid sequence: CASSSGEVRTQYF.

The gene calls are TRBV20-1 and TRBJ2-7; TRBD1 aligns across 7 bases. Unmatched junction bases numbered 5, after V lost 6 bases and J lost 3 bases. CDR1 is DFQATT, CDR2 SNEGSKA, per germline (reference sequence). The CDR3 contains 12 residues. In nucleotides, the CDR3 is TGCAGTGCCCAGCGACAGGGCTACGAGCAGTACTTC. This encodes CSAQRQGYEQYF.

This clonotype was picked up a small number of times. The V and J genes are TRBV20-1 and TRBJ2-7; perhaps TRBD1 as D (6 bases). CDR1 DFQATT and CDR2 SNEGSKA come from the germline V gene (reference sequence). The germline V and J ends were trimmed by 5 bases and 1 base, with 15 bases remaining between them. The CDR3 contains 14 residues. The CDR3 reads CSAQGDTSSYEQYF. The CDR3 DNA is TGCAGTGCTCAAGGGGACACCTCGTCCTACGAGCAGTACTTC.

This clonotype was counted many times. The chain employs TRBV7-2 and TRBJ1-2; D gene uncertain. Germline V CDR1 and CDR2: SGHTA, FQGNSA. V was clipped by 3 bases and J by 6 bases, with 20 bases between them. The CDR3 covers 16 residues. Here the CDR3 reads CASSFFLGDTPDGYTF. In DNA form, the CDR3 reads TGTGCCAGCAGCTTTTTTTTGGGTGACACTCCGGATGGCTACACCTTC.

The rearrangement joins TRBV6-5 to TRBJ2-5, with TRBD2 matching 11 bases. Trimming at V came to 4 bases and at J to 5 bases, leaving 15 bases not matched to a gene. The germline CDR1 and CDR2 sequences are MNHEY and SVGAGI. The CDR3 runs 18 residues. CDR3 sequence (DNA): TGTGCCAGCAGTTCCGCGACCCATCGACTAGCGGGAATGGAGACCCAGTACTTC. As protein: CASSSATHRLAGMETQYF.

By share of the sample, this clonotype is medium-sized. The V gene is TRBV7-6, the J gene TRBJ2-7; D not certain. The CDR3 runs 14 residues. Germline CDR1 and CDR2: SGHVS and FNYEAQ. Trimming left V 0 bases short and J 4 bases short, with 10 bases between. CDR3 residues: CASSLALPFYEQYF. In DNA, the CDR3 is TGTGCCAGCAGCTTAGCGTTACCTTTTTACGAGCAGTACTTC. The full variable domain, rest sourced from reference TRBV7-6 and TRBJ2-7, is GAGVSQSPRYKVTKRGQDVALRCDPISGHVSLYWYRQALGQGPEFLTYFNYEAQQDKSGLPNDRFSAERPEGSISTLTIQRTEQRDSAMYRCASSLALPFYEQYFGPGTRLTVT.

The table lists this clonotype with many counts. The J gene is TRBJ1-5, the V gene TRBV7-2; 8 nucleotides line up with TRBD1. Germline V gene sequence: CDR1 SGHTA, CDR2 FQGNSA. CDR3 length: 15 amino acids. The J segment lost 1 base and the V segment lost 5 bases, leaving 4 bases of the junction unmatched. Here the CDR3 DNA reads TGTGCCAGCAGCACCGGGACAGGAAGCAATCAGCCCCAGCATTTT. Amino acids: CASSTGTGSNQPQHF.

This clonotype is large by share. This rearrangement joins TRBV28 to TRBJ1-5, with D maybe TRBD1 (6 bases). Trimming shortened V by 7 bases and J by 4 bases, and 17 bases separated the two germline ends. Germline-derived CDR1 and CDR2 are MDHEN and SYDVKM. The length of the CDR3 is 15 residues. This CDR3 is CASKPQGRVNQPQHF. DNA for the CDR3: TGTGCCAGCAAACCTCAGGGGCGAGTTAATCAGCCCCAGCATTTT. The full variable domain, with the rest looked up from reference TRBV28 and TRBJ1-5, is DVKVTQSSRYLVKRTGEKVFLECVQDMDHENMFWYRQDPGLGLRLIYFSYDVKMKEKGDIPEGYSVSREKKERFSLILESASTNQTSMYLCASKPQGRVNQPQHFGDGTRLSIL.

This clonotype is medium-sized (0.01 to 0.1%) within its sample. The chain is built from TRBV29-1 and TRBJ2-1, with D possibly TRBD1 on 6 matching bases. Germline CDR1 SQVTM, CDR2 ANQGSEA. This CDR3 region has 13 residues. V was trimmed by 3 bases and J by 2 bases, leaving 8 bases between them. The CDR3 is CSVEGHTYNEQFF. DNA of the CDR3: TGCAGCGTTGAGGGACACACCTACAATGAGCAGTTCTTC.

This clonotype appeared many times. The V and J genes are TRBV11-2 and TRBJ2-7, with unresolved D. Trimming pared 5 bases from V and 3 bases from J, leaving 11 bases between. The CDR3 spans 13 residues. The germline V gene has CDR1 SGHAT and CDR2 FQNNGV. The CDR3 DNA sequence: TGTGCCAGCAGCATGCATGGGCTCTACGAGCAGTACTTC. Encoded protein: CASSMHGLYEQYF.

By share, this clonotype ranks as medium-sized. The rearrangement uses TRBV19 and TRBJ2-7; no clear D. Germline CDR1 and CDR2: LNHDA and SQIVND (reference sequence). Trimming took off 3 bases at V and 1 base at J, with 7 bases between the two ends. The CDR3 extends over 13 amino acids. CDR3 in amino acids: CASSIGRSYEQYF. CDR3 DNA: TGTGCCAGTAGTATCGGCCGATCCTACGAGCAGTACTTC.

This clonotype ranks as large. The rearrangement uses TRBV6-5 and TRBJ2-1; 9 bases are shared with TRBD2. J was trimmed by 7 bases and V by 6 bases; bases with no gene match: 4. The CDR3 runs to 13 residues. Per the germline V gene, CDR1 is MNHEY and CDR2 is SVGAGI. Here the CDR3 reads CASRGTSWNEQFF. Here the CDR3 DNA reads TGTGCCAGCAGAGGGACTAGCTGGAATGAGCAGTTCTTC.

CDR3 region: CASSMTDNYGYTF. The CDR3 DNA is TGTGCCAGCAGTATGACAGATAACTATGGCTACACCTTC. The genes are TRBV6-6 and TRBJ1-2; maybe TRBD1 (5 bases). CDR1 and CDR2 from the germline V gene are MNHNY and SVGAGI (reference sequence). Trimming pared 5 bases from V and 1 base from J, leaving 8 bases between. This CDR3 has 13 amino acids.

This clonotype is judged medium-sized. This chain connects TRBV7-2 to TRBJ2-3; tentatively, D is TRBD2 (6 bases). CDR1 and CDR2 from the germline V gene are SGHTA and FQGNSA. CDR3 length equals 14 residues. The ends were cut back, 2 bases at V and 8 bases at J, with 14 bases in the middle. Written as DNA, the CDR3 is TGTGCCAGCAGCTTATCTGGGATGGGGGGTACGCAGTATTTT. As protein: CASSLSGMGGTQYF.

The chain couples TRBV7-3 to TRBJ2-1, with 15 bases lining up with TRBD2. Germline CDR1 SGHTA, CDR2 FQGTGA. Trimming at V came to 4 bases and at J to 7 bases, leaving 2 bases not matched to a gene. This CDR3 has 15 residues. The CDR3, as DNA: TGTGCCAGCAGCTCCGGGACTAGCGGGAGGAATGAGCAGTTCTTC. Amino acid sequence: CASSSGTSGRNEQFF. Full variable domain (outside the CDR3, taken from reference TRBV7-3 and TRBJ2-1): GAGVSQTPSNKVTEKGKYVELRCDPISGHTALYWYRQSLGQGPEFLIYFQGTGAADDSGLPNDRFFAVRPEGSVSTLKIQRTERGDSAVYLCASSSGTSGRNEQFFGPGTRLTVL.

This clonotype was seen more than once but under ten times. The chain has TRBV7-2 and TRBJ2-7; TRBD1 agrees at 8 bases. CDR1 is SGHTA, CDR2 FQGNSA, per germline. V lost 1 base, J lost 5 bases, and 4 bases stayed unmatched. The CDR3 loop spans 14 amino acids. CDR3 nucleotide sequence: TGTGCCAGCAGCTTAGGCCAGGGGGCCAACGAGCAGTACTTC. It specifies CASSLGQGANEQYF.

The rearrangement links TRBV11-1 to TRBJ2-7; maybe TRBD1 (6 bases). Germline loops: CDR1 SGHAT, CDR2 FQDESV (reference sequence). The CDR3 sequence is 15 residues long. Trimming cost V 2 bases and J 0 bases, with 11 bases left between them. CDR3 coding DNA: TGTGCCAGCAGCTTATTTCAGGGGCCCTCCTACGAGCAGTACTTC. Its protein product is CASSLFQGPSYEQYF.

J is TRBJ1-4 and V is TRBV5-1; D not certain. This CDR3 has 13 residues. With 5 bases removed from V and 4 bases from J, the gap between germline ends came to 9 bases. Germline V gene lookup returns CDR1 SGHRS and CDR2 YFSETQ. The CDR3 here is CASSVEINEKLFF. In nucleotides, the CDR3 is TGCGCCAGCAGTGTCGAGATTAATGAAAAACTGTTTTTT.

This clonotype has only a few counts. The chain links TRBV3-1 to TRBJ2-1; D possibly corresponds to TRBD2 (5 bases). The CDR3 runs 17 residues. Germline assignment: CDR1 LGHDT and CDR2 YNNKEL (reference sequence). The germline V and J ends were trimmed by 3 bases and 4 bases, with 19 bases remaining between them. The CDR3 protein is CASSHPPMRAEYNEQFF. In DNA form, the CDR3 reads TGTGCCAGCAGCCACCCTCCGATGAGGGCCGAGTACAATGAGCAGTTCTTC.